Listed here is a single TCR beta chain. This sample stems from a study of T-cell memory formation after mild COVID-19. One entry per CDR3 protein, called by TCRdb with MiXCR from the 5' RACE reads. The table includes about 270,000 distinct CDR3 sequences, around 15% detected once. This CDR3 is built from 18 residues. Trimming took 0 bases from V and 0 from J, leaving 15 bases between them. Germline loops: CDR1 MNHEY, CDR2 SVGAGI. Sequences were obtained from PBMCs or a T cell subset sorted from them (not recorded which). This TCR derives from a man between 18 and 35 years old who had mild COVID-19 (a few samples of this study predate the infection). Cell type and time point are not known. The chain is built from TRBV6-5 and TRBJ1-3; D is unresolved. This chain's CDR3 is CASSYSIFRGNSGNTIYF. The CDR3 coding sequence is TGTGCCAGCAGTTACTCGATTTTTCGCGGAAACTCTGGAAACACCATATATTTT.